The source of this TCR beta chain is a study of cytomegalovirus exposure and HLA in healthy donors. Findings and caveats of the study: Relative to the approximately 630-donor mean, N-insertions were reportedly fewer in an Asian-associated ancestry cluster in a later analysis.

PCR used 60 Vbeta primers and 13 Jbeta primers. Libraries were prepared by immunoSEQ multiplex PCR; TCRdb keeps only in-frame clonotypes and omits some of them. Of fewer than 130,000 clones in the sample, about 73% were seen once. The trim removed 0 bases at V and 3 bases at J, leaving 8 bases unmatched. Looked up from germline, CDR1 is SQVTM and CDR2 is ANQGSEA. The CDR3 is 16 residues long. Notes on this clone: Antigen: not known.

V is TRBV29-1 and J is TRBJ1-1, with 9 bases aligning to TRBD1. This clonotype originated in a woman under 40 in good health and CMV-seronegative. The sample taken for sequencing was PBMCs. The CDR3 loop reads CSVEDGAWTGDTEAFF. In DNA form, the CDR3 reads TGCAGCGTTGAAGATGGAGCCTGGACAGGGGACACTGAAGCTTTCTTT.